A single sample is the source of the 2 T cell receptor beta chains below, sequenced in a study of control samples from healthy donors and cancer patients. Sequenced by immunoSEQ multiplex PCR; TCRdb stores in-frame clones only, minus some. The sample holds about 59,000 clones; under 95% are singletons and the top ten take 1.7%. The sample was PBMCs. The receptors here all came from a man between 35 and 55 years old with colorectal cancer.

The rearrangement links TRBV5-1 to TRBJ2-2, with D unresolved. With 0 bases removed from V and 0 bases from J, the gap between germline ends came to 9 bases. The CDR3 sequence is 16 residues long. Germline CDR1 SGHRS, CDR2 YFSETQ. This CDR3 is CASSLGTESNTGELFF. The CDR3 DNA reads TGCGCCAGCAGCTTGGGTACAGAATCGAACACCGGGGAGCTGTTTTTT.

The V call is TRBV3-1 (or the pseudogene TRBV3-2), the J call TRBJ2-3, with D perhaps matching TRBD1 (5 bases). There are 13 residues in the CDR3. V was cut by 4 bases and J by 4 bases, with 9 bases left in between. Germline values: CDR1 LGHDT, CDR2 YNNKEL (reference sequence). The CDR3 DNA reads as TGTGCCAGCAGCCCTAGGGGTCCAGATACGCAGTATTTT. It specifies CASSPRGPDTQYF.